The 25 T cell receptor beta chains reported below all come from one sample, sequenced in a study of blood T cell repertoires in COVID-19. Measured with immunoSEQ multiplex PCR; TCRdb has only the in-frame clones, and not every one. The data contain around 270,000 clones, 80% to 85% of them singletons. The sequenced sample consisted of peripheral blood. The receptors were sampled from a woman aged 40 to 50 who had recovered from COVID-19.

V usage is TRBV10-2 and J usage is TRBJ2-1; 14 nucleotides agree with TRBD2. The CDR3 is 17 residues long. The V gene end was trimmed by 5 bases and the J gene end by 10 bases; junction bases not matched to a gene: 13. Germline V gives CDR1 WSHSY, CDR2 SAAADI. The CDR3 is CASSRSPGLAGVWEQFF. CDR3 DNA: TGCGCCAGCAGTAGATCGCCGGGACTAGCGGGGGTATGGGAGCAGTTCTTC.

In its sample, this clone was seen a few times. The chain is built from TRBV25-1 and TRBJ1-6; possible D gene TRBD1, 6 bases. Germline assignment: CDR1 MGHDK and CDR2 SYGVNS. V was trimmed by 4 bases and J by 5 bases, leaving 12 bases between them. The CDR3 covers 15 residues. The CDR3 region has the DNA TGTGCCAGCAGTGCCTACAGGGTCGATAATTCACCCCTCCACTTT. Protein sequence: CASSAYRVDNSPLHF.

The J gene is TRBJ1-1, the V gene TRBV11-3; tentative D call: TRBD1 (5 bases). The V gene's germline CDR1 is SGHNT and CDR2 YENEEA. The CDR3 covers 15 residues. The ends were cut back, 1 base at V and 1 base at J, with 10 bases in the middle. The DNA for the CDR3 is TGTGCCAGCAGCTTAGGGGAGGGACCGAACACTGAAGCTTTCTTT. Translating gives CASSLGEGPNTEAFF.

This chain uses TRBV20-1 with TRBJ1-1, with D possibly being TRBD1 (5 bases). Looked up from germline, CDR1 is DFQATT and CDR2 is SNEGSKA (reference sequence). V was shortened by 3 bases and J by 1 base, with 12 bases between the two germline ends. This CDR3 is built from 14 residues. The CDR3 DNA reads TGCAGTGCTAGTAATGGCGGGGCGAACACTGAAGCTTTCTTT. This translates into CSASNGGANTEAFF.

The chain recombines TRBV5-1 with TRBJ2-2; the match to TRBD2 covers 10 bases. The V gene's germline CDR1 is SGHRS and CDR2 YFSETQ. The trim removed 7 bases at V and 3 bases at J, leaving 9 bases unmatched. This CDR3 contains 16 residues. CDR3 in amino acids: CASQGVAGGDTGELFF. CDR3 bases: TGCGCCAGCCAAGGAGTAGCGGGGGGCGACACCGGGGAGCTGTTTTTT.

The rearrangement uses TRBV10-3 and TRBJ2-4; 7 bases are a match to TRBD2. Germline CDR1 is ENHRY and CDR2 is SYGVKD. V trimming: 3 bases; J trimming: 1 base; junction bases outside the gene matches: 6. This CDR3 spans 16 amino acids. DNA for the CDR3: TGTGCCATCAGTGATATGGCGGGAGCGGCCAAAAACATTCAGTACTTC. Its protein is CAISDMAGAAKNIQYF.

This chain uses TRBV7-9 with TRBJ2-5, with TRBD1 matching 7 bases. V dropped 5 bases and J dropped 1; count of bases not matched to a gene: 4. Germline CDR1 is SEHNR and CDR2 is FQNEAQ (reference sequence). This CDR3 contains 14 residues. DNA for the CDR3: TGTGCCAGCAGCCCGACAGGGATCCAAGAGACCCAGTACTTC. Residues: CASSPTGIQETQYF.

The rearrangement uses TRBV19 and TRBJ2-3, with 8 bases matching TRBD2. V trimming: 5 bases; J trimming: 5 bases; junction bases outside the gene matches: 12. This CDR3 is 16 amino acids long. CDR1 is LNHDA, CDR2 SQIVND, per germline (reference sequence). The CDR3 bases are TGTGCCAGTAGTTCCGCTGCGGGGGGCGGCAGAGATACGCAGTATTTT. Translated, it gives CASSSAAGGGRDTQYF.

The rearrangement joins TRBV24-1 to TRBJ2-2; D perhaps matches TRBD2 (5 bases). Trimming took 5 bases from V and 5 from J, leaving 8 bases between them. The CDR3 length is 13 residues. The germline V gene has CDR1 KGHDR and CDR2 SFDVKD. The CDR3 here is CATSVGVTGELFF. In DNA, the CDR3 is TGTGCCACCAGTGTCGGGGTAACCGGGGAGCTGTTTTTT.

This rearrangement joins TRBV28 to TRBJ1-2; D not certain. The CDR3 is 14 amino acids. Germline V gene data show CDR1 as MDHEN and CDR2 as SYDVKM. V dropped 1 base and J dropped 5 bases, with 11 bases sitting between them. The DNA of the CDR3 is TGTGCCAGCAGTTTATCGGCAGGAAGGTATGGCTACACCTTC. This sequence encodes CASSLSAGRYGYTF.

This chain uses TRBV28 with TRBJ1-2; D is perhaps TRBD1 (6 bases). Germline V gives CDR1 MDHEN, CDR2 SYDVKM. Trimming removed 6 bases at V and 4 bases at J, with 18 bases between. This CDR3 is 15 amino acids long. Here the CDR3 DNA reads TGTGCCAGCAGCCCCAGCGGGGCAGGGGTCTATGGCTACACCTTC. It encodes CASSPSGAGVYGYTF.

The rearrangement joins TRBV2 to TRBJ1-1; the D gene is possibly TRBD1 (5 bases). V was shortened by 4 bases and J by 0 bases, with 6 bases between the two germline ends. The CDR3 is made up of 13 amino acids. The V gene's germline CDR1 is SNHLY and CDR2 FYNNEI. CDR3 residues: CASSGQLNTEAFF. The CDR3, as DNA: TGTGCCAGCAGTGGACAGTTGAACACTGAAGCTTTCTTT.

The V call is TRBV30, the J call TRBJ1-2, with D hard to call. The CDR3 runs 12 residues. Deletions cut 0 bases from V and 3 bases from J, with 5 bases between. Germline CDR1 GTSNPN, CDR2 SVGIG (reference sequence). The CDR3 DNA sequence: TGTGCCTGGAGTGTACTGGACTATGGCTACACCTTC. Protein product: CAWSVLDYGYTF.

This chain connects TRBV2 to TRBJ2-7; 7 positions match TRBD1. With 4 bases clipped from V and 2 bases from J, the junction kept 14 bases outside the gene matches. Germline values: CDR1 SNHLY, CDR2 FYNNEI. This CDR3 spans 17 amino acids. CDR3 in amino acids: CASSAKGQTGPTYEQYF. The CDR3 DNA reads TGTGCCAGCAGTGCCAAGGGGCAGACAGGGCCAACCTACGAGCAGTACTTC.

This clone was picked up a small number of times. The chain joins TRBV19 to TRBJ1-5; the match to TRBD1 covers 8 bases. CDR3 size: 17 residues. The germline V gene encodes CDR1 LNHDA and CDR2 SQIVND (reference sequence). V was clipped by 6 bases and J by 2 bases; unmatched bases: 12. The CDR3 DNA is TGTGCCAGTAGCATGGGACAGGCGGCTAAGCGCAATCAGCCCCAGCATTTT. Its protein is CASSMGQAAKRNQPQHF.

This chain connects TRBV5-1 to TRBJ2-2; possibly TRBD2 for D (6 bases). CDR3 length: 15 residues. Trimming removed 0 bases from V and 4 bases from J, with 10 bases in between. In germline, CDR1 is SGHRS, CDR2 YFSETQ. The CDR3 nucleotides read TGCGCCAGCAGCTTGGGACTAGGTGTCACCGGGGAGCTGTTTTTT. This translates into CASSLGLGVTGELFF.

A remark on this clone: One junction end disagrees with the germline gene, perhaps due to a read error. CDR3 loop: CASSLAGGRETQYF. Written as DNA, the CDR3 is TGTGCCAGCAGCCTAGCGGGGGGGCGAGAGACCCAGTACTTC. The chain joins TRBV7-7 to TRBJ2-5, with TRBD2 matching over 12 bases. The CDR3 consists of 14 residues. Germline CDR1 is SSHAT and CDR2 is FNYEAQ (reference sequence). The variable domain in full, with the rest retrieved from reference TRBV7-7 and TRBJ2-5, is GAGVSQSPRYKVTKRGQDVTLRCDPISSHATLYWYQQALGQGPEFLTYFNYEAQPDKSGLPSDRFSAERPEGSISTLTIQRTEQRDSAMYRCASSLAGGRETQYFGPGTRLLVL.

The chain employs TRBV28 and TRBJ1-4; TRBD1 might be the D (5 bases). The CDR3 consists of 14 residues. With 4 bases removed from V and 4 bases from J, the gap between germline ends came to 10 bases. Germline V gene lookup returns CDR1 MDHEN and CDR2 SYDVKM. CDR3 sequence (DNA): TGTGCCAGCAGTTCGCAGGGACTTAATGAAAAACTGTTTTTT. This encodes CASSSQGLNEKLFF.

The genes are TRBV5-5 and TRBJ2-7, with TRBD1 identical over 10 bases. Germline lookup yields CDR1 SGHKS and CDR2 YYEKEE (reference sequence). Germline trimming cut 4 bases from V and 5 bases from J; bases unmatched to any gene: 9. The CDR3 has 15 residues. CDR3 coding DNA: TGTGCCAGCAGCCGGACAGGGGGAACTTTAGACGAGCAGTACTTC. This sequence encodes CASSRTGGTLDEQYF. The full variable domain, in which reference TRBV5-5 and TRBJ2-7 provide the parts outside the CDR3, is DAGVTQSPTHLIKTRGQQVTLRCSPISGHKSVSWYQQVLGQGPQFIFQYYEKEERGRGNFPDRFSARQFPNYSSELNVNALLLGDSALYLCASSRTGGTLDEQYFGPGTRLTVT.

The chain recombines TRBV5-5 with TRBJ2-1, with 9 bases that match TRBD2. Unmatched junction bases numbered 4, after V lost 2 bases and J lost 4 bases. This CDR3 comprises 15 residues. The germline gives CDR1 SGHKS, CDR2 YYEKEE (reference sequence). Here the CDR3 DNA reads TGTGCCAGCAGCTTATTAGCGGGGGAGTACAATGAGCAGTTCTTC. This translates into CASSLLAGEYNEQFF.

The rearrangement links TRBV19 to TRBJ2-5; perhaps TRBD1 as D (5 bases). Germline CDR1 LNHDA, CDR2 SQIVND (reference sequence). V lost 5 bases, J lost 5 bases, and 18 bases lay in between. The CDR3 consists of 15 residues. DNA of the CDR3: TGTGCCAGTAGTCAGGGTCGGTGGTATTCGGAGACCCAGTACTTC. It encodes CASSQGRWYSETQYF.

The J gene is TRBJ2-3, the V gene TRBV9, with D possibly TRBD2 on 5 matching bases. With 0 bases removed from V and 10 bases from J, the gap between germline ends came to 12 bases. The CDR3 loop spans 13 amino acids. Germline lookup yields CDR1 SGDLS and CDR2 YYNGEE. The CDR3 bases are TGTGCCAGCAGCGTAGGTGAGGGTCTGCCGCAGTATTTT. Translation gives CASSVGEGLPQYF.

CDR3 nucleotides: TGTGCCAGCAGCCCGACAAGGACAAGATTCTATGGCTACACCTTC. Residues: CASSPTRTRFYGYTF. This rearrangement joins TRBV7-2 to TRBJ1-2; tentatively, D is TRBD1 (5 bases). CDR3 length: 15 amino acids. Germline V gene data show CDR1 as SGHTA and CDR2 as FQGNSA. Trimming shortened V by 5 bases and J by 4 bases, and 17 bases separated the two germline ends.

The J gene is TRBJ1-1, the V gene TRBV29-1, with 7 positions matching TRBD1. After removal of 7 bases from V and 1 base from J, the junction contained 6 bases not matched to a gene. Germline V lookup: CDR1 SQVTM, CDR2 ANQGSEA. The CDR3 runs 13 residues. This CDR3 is CSATTGANTEAFF. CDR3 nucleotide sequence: TGCAGCGCCACCACAGGGGCGAACACTGAAGCTTTCTTT.

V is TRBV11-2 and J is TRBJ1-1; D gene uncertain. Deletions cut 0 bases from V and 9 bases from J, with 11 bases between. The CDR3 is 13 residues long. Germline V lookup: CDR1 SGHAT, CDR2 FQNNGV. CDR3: CASSLDYAGKAFF. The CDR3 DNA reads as TGTGCCAGCAGCTTAGATTATGCGGGAAAAGCTTTCTTT.